This TCR beta chain stems from a study of beta chain features in type 1 diabetes. Overall study results and limits: Across all four CD4+ subsets, people with type 1 diabetes showed modestly shorter TCRB CDR3s.

This clone was counted a few times. Its target is unknown. The investigators reverse transcribed all of the isolated RNA, so they sequenced expressed TCRB transcripts. Repertoires were generated with immunoSEQ multiplex PCR, while TCRdb's copy carries only in-frame clones and drops some. The sample has more than 100,000 clones; 15% to 20% are singletons. The CDR3 runs 16 residues. From germline, CDR1 is ENHRY and CDR2 SYGVKD. Losses at the gene ends were 0 bases for V and 5 bases for J; bases not matched to a gene: 7. The chain carries TRBV10-3 and TRBJ2-5; 9 bases agree with TRBD2. The material sequenced was central memory CD4+ T cells from blood. The TCR originated in a man aged 30-40 years with type 1 diabetes. The CDR3 sequence: CAISESGGGAWETQYF. Written as DNA, the CDR3 is TGTGCCATCAGTGAGTCAGGCGGGGGGGCCTGGGAGACCCAGTACTTC.